The sequence of this TCR beta chain was determined in a study of cytomegalovirus exposure and HLA in healthy donors (dated by TCRdb to about 2017). Background for the entire study: In an earlier analysis of under 600 of the donors, under 300 Gb of sequence data and 100 million or so unique TCR beta sequences from 180 million or so T cells were reported. Among about 410 genotyped donors of the cohort, an average of roughly 230,000 unique TCR beta nucleotide sequences was sequenced per donor, of which roughly 17% were non-productive. The aim of the study was to test whether cataloging public T cell receptors could identify signatures of past pathogen exposure. Every discovery cohort repertoire had been produced on one sequencing platform. Among the approximately 420 genotyped donors, approximately 76% belonged to the genetic ancestry cluster associated with self-reported Caucasian donors. An earlier analysis of approximately 580 of the donors used high-throughput TCR beta sequencing to judge whether each TCR beta V gene segment behaved as functional or pseudogenic. A later analysis re-examined previously published TCR beta repertoires from 500 to 700 donors and added high-resolution HLA genotyping to investigate patterns of TCR occurrence. The T cell repertoires of 670 or so subjects were profiled by immunosequencing and related to cytomegalovirus serostatus. Class I and class II HLA loci were covered by the typing at four-digit resolution. Four to six DR-DQ haplotypes were handled as single units for association and clustering, since linkage in the cohort was strong. In a later genetic analysis, genome-wide SNP genotypes for about 65% of the 666 donors were used, and that subset was treated as a discovery cohort. In addition to the first cohort of around 670 subjects, a separate validation cohort of about 120 different subjects was used. Roughly 310 gigabases of sequencing data and approximately 80 million unique TCR sequences were included in an early release covering about 700 HLA-typed donors. Rather than using new phenotypic data, the later analysis identified candidate immune exposures from TCR beta sequences and from how often those sequences occurred across donors. Alongside the repertoire data, information on donor age, sex, ethnicity and CMV serostatus was compiled. High-throughput TCR immunosequencing, statistical association of individual TCRs with disease status, and machine learning were combined to predict cytomegalovirus infection status. Typing coverage differed by locus: A, B, C, DRB1 and DQB1 were typed in roughly 629-630 donors, DQA1 in about 500, DPA1 in some 600, and DPB1 in roughly 450.

The cohort comprised hundreds of healthy bone marrow donors. All cohort members were sampled while nominally healthy, although unrecorded immune exposures were likely present. The donor tested CMV seronegative and was one of the 352 seronegative cohort members. Every donor gave a peripheral blood sample, and the peripheral blood mononuclear cells from that sample were used for TCR beta sequencing. The Qiagen DNeasy Blood Extraction Kit was used to extract genomic DNA from the blood cell samples. Broad study findings and their caveats: Only TCR beta chains were sequenced in this cohort, and the absence of alpha or paired-chain data limited detectable features. In a later analysis, TCR association rates were found to vary across HLA loci, with the most associated TCRs seen for DRB1 alleles and the fewest for HLA-C alleles. Because the 87-base-pair reads could not distinguish some IMGT-functional V segments, including TRBV6-2 and TRBV6-3, those segments were excluded. In the study, roughly 160 TCR beta chains were listed as associated with cytomegalovirus. Across donors, most TCR sequences were observed very rarely, whereas some public TCRs were present in many individuals. The sequencing pipeline was judged likely to have produced a cluster of highly shared sequence variants as a technical artifact. In a later analysis, several top co-occurrence clusters were reported to appear linked to parvovirus B19, influenza, CMV and Epstein-Barr virus. Because counts were too low, roughly 17 rarely observed V segments, including chromosome 9 orphons, were left out of the earlier analysis of 587 of the donors. The classifier was reported to diagnose cytomegalovirus status with high specificity and sensitivity in both the original cohort and the validation cohort. Linkage disequilibrium might explain the correlated functional status among segregating V segments, but an unknown experimental factor could not be ruled out. According to a later analysis, most CMV-associated TCR beta chains appeared to be HLA-restricted, and the HLA associations seemed to be driven largely by CMV exposure. When HLA alleles, especially DR and DQ, strongly co-occurred, TCR associations were difficult to assign to individual alleles. The presence/absence analyses assumed that sequencing depth was roughly uniform across donors, and that assumption may not be true. A few of the identified cytomegalovirus-associated TCR beta chains were confirmed in vitro to be specific for cytomegalovirus antigens. The only immune exposure information available for the cohort was CMV serostatus. In a later genetic analysis, a missense DCLRE1C variant was associated with V-gene and J-gene trimming of TCR beta chains, and the association was replicated in an independent cohort. Compared with the approximately 700-donor mean, donors in an Asian-associated ancestry cluster had fewer N-insertions in productive TCRs, according to a later genetic analysis. HLA typing was unavailable for some donors at each locus, so association tests used only the typed subset. Specific HLA alleles were associated with over 15,000 TCR beta sequences at a false discovery rate of 0.05 in a later analysis. A further reported finding was that TCR beta sequences accurately predicted the HLA-A and HLA-B alleles for most subjects in the first cohort. The authors suggested that the approach could potentially be generalized to other disease states and immunological phenotypes. In a later analysis, HLA-associated TCR beta chains showed more clonal expansion and lower generation probabilities than non-associated chains that were equally common. In an earlier analysis of under 600 of the donors, most TCR beta V segments were observed in productive rearrangements about 87% or about 30% of the time, broadly matching IMGT annotations.

From the germline V gene, CDR1 is MDHEN and CDR2 is SYDVKM. Spanning cysteine to phenylalanine, the CDR3 consists of 11 amino acids. The DNA shown is the 33-base CDR3, in frame from base 1. Relative to germline, V is 4 bases shorter and J is 2 bases shorter, with 2 bases between their ends. With regard to this clone: Its target antigen remains unknown. No base qualities exist here, and no much larger clone lies one base off it.

The method behind the library was the immunoSEQ multiplex PCR assay. For the multiplex PCR, a mixture combining 60 forward primers for TCR Vbeta segments and 13 reverse primers for TCR Jbeta segments was used. Amplification of the CDR3 region of rearranged TCR beta genes was performed with a multiplex PCR assay on genomic DNA. The Illumina HiSeq System was used to sequence the amplified TCR beta libraries as 87-base-pair reads. The authors' analysis ran thus. In a later analysis, around 80 million unique TCR beta chains were counted across the 500 to 850 repertoires, and roughly 10 million of these chains were shared by at least two donors. To remove PCR and sequencing errors, raw reads were error-corrected and collapsed into unique sequences using a nearest-neighbor algorithm that merged closely related sequences. Alignment of CDR3 sequences to IMGT reference sequences was used to assign V, D and J gene segments. For a sequence to be retained, a match of at least six nucleotides to both a V gene segment and a J gene segment was required. A rearrangement was called productive if the CDR3 had no stop codons and remained in frame with V and J, and every other rearrangement was called non-productive. CDR3 was defined according to IMGT convention as the region running from the second conserved V-encoded cysteine to the conserved J-encoded phenylalanine. In an earlier analysis of approximately 500 of the donors, sequences lacking an unambiguous match to a single V gene segment were excluded. In an earlier analysis of several hundred of the donors, V segments were called functional above 56.7% productive rearrangements and were called segregating when the between-donor standard deviation exceeded 5%. A statistical classification framework was built to diagnose cytomegalovirus status from the catalog of TCR beta chain sequences. In a later analysis, TCR nucleotide sequences were compared against IMGT/GENE-DB human TR gene sequences so that V and J genes could be assigned. In a later analysis, CDR3 sequences and most-parsimonious VDJ recombination scenarios were assigned using the TCRdist pipeline. A later analysis defined each TCR beta chain by its CDR3 amino acid sequence plus V-gene family, and excluded reads lacking a unique V-gene family. A later analysis removed 592 highly shared, low-generation-probability nucleotide sequences to deal with suspected cross-contamination and a sequencing artifact. A later analysis calculated a clonal expansion index for each public chain from normalized within-repertoire ranks of inferred template counts. In a later analysis, generation probabilities were computed using a VDJ recombination model fitted to out-of-frame rearrangements, and the results were checked against IGoR. A later analysis scored TCR-TCR, TCR-HLA and TCR-CMV co-occurrence with hypergeometric tests, applying a repertoire-size bias correction to TCR pairs. To estimate false discovery rates, a later analysis permuted the HLA or CMV assignments 20 times. A later analysis grouped co-occurring TCRs with DBSCAN, adding TCRdist sequence similarity when clustering within HLA-allele-positive subsets. Co-occurrence clustering excluded repertoires with fewer than 30,000 or more than 120,000 public chains, plus five with anomalous nucleotide sharing. TCRdb mirrors the immuneACCESS table, restricted to in-frame sequences. Some clones are absent from its copies; in checked studies, under half trace to an unresolved V gene, and the reason for the others is unknown. The DNA gave D and trimming, while V, J and clone size come from that table. In all, the sample holds about 120,000 clones, and over 65% of those were seen once. Nearly 2.5% of the sample is in the top ten clones.

This TCR derives from a woman aged 18-30 years in good health and CMV-seronegative. The chain joins TRBV28 to TRBJ1-1, with the D gene call left open. Specimen: PBMCs. The CDR3 amino acid sequence is: CASSSNTEAFF. The DNA sequence follows: TGTGCCAGCAGTTCAAACACTGAAGCTTTCTTT. This CDR3, with the reference TRBV28 and TRBJ1-1 proteins standing in past its ends, gives the full variable domain DVKVTQSSRYLVKRTGEKVFLECVQDMDHENMFWYRQDPGLGLRLIYFSYDVKMKEKGDIPEGYSVSREKKERFSLILESASTNQTSMYLCASSSNTEAFFGQGTRLTVV.